The 20 T cell receptor beta chains below were found in one sample sequenced in a study of vaccination effects on CD4 cells after COVID-19. Antigen-specific CD4+ T cells were expanded (with viral peptide pools) by the ViraFEST assay ahead of sequencing. Culturing for around eleven days preceded CD4+ T cell isolation. Previously uninfected by SARS-CoV-2, the vaccine recipients also showed negative nucleocapsid antibodies. Their antigen targets remain unknown. The assay was immunoSEQ multiplex PCR, and TCRdb's table has in-frame clones only and misses some. The sample consists of just under 75,000 clones, roughly 74% of them appearing once. The sequenced sample was CD4+ T cells from PBMCs cultured with HCoV-NL63 spike peptides, obtained before COVID-19 vaccination. Receptors originate from a human donor who received a COVID-19 vaccine.

V usage is TRBV5-1 and J usage is TRBJ1-5; the D is unclear. The germline V gene encodes CDR1 SGHRS and CDR2 YFSETQ. V lost 0 bases, J lost 7 bases, and 14 bases lay in between. The CDR3 totals 15 residues. The CDR3, as DNA: TGCGCCAGCAGCTTGGCGGCGGGAGAGGGCCAGCCCCAGCATTTT. Translated, it gives CASSLAAGEGQPQHF.

The genes are TRBV7-2 and TRBJ1-4; 9 bases map to TRBD1. The CDR3 sequence is 14 residues long. With 5 bases clipped from V and 7 bases from J, the junction kept 5 bases outside the gene matches. Germline CDR1 and CDR2: SGHTA and FQGNSA. CDR3 sequence reads: CASSTGGIGEKLFF. For the CDR3, the DNA is TGTGCCAGCAGCACAGGGGGCATAGGTGAAAAACTGTTTTTT.

This clone was seen more than once but under ten times. This chain uses TRBV24-1 with TRBJ2-7; TRBD2 matches at 7 bases. This CDR3 has 13 residues. Germline V gene lookup returns CDR1 KGHDR and CDR2 SFDVKD. Unmatched junction bases numbered 0, after V lost 0 bases and J lost 5 bases. The CDR3 loop reads CATSDLGGDEQYV. Written as DNA, the CDR3 is TGTGCCACCAGTGATTTGGGGGGGGACGAGCAGTACGTC.

The V gene is TRBV3-1 (or the pseudogene TRBV3-2), the J gene TRBJ1-1; D is perhaps TRBD1 (5 bases). This CDR3 spans 12 amino acids. V shed 5 bases and J shed 11 bases, with 15 bases lying between them. CDR1 LGHDT and CDR2 YNNKEL come from the germline V gene (reference sequence). CDR3 sequence: CASSFGGNAAFF. DNA of the CDR3: TGTGCCAGCAGCTTCGGGGGAAATGCGGCTTTCTTT.

The chain is built from TRBV7-9 and TRBJ1-4; tentative D call: TRBD1 (5 bases). This CDR3 region has 15 residues. CDR1 and CDR2 from the germline V gene are SEHNR and FQNEAQ (reference sequence). V lost 1 base and J lost 8, with 14 bases in between. CDR3 loop: CASSLGGGEREKLFF. CDR3 sequence (DNA): TGTGCCAGCAGCTTAGGCGGAGGGGAACGGGAAAAACTGTTTTTT.

The genes are TRBV5-6 and TRBJ1-1; D gene ambiguous. The V gene's germline CDR1 is SGHDT and CDR2 YYEEEE. CDR3 length equals 16 residues. V shed 4 bases and J shed 1 base, with 17 bases lying between them. The CDR3 is CASSLTNSPPNTEAFF. The CDR3 DNA sequence: TGTGCCAGCAGCCTCACGAACAGTCCGCCGAACACTGAAGCTTTCTTT.

This rearrangement joins TRBV28 to TRBJ2-4; the D gene is possibly TRBD2 (6 bases). The length of the CDR3 is 16 residues. Germline V lookup: CDR1 MDHEN, CDR2 SYDVKM. V gave up 3 bases and J gave up 0 bases, with 12 bases separating them. The CDR3: CASSFLAELAKNIQYF. DNA of the CDR3: TGTGCCAGCAGTTTCTTAGCGGAGCTAGCCAAAAACATTCAGTACTTC. The full variable domain, with the rest looked up from reference TRBV28 and TRBJ2-4, is DVKVTQSSRYLVKRTGEKVFLECVQDMDHENMFWYRQDPGLGLRLIYFSYDVKMKEKGDIPEGYSVSREKKERFSLILESASTNQTSMYLCASSFLAELAKNIQYFGAGTRLSVL.

This clone showed up just a few times. The J gene is TRBJ2-3, the V gene TRBV5-1, with D unresolved. The germline V and J ends were trimmed by 0 bases and 4 bases, with 6 bases remaining between them. Germline V lookup: CDR1 SGHRS, CDR2 YFSETQ. This CDR3 region has 13 residues. The DNA of the CDR3 is TGCGCCAGCAGCTTGGGCTCAGCAGATACGCAGTATTTT. Protein: CASSLGSADTQYF.

CDR3 in amino acids: CATSRGGTSGALGTQYF. The CDR3 DNA reads TGTGCCACCAGCAGAGGGGGGACTAGCGGGGCTCTGGGGACCCAGTACTTC. The chain links TRBV15 to TRBJ2-5, with 13 bases identical to TRBD2. Looked up from germline, CDR1 is LNHNV and CDR2 is YYDKDF (reference sequence). This CDR3 is built from 17 residues. J lost 7 bases, V lost 1 base, and 9 bases had no gene match. The complete variable domain, with remaining parts taken from reference TRBV15 and TRBJ2-5, reads DAMVIQNPRYQVTQFGKPVTLSCSQTLNHNVMYWYQQKSSQAPKLLFHYYDKDFNNEADTPDNFQSRRPNTSFCFLDIRSPGLGDTAMYLCATSRGGTSGALGTQYFGPGTRLLVL.

The J gene is TRBJ1-1, the V gene TRBV5-6; 9 positions agree with TRBD1. Germline CDR1 reads SGHDT; CDR2 reads YYEEEE. V was pared by 4 bases and J by 1 base, with 8 bases of the junction left unmatched. This CDR3 is 16 amino acids long. CDR3 DNA sequence: TGTGCCAGCAGCCTACCCGGGACAGGGAGGAACACTGAAGCTTTCTTT. Protein product: CASSLPGTGRNTEAFF. The full variable domain, with the rest looked up from reference TRBV5-6 and TRBJ1-1, is DAGVTQSPTHLIKTRGQQVTLRCSPKSGHDTVSWYQQALGQGPQFIFQYYEEEERQRGNFPDRFSGHQFPNYSSELNVNALLLGDSALYLCASSLPGTGRNTEAFFGQGTRLTVV.

V usage is TRBV6-2 or TRBV6-3 and J usage is TRBJ2-3, with 9 bases fitting TRBD2. The CDR3 has 17 residues. Germline V gene lookup returns CDR1 MNHEY and CDR2 SVGEGT. V was clipped by 3 bases and J by 0 bases; unmatched bases: 7. As DNA, the CDR3 is TGTGCCAGCAGTTATCGAGGAGCGGGAGGAAGCACAGATACGCAGTATTTT. Translation gives CASSYRGAGGSTDTQYF.

This clone was detected a few times. This rearrangement joins TRBV29-1 to TRBJ1-4; no firm D call. Trimming removed 7 bases at V and 4 bases at J, with 19 bases between. This CDR3 contains 15 residues. Germline V CDR1 and CDR2: SQVTM, ANQGSEA. Here the CDR3 DNA reads TGCAGCGCCTCCTCCAGCTCCCGAGGTAATGAAAAACTGTTTTTT. It codes for CSASSSSRGNEKLFF.

The rearrangement links TRBV6-1 to TRBJ1-5, with TRBD1 matching 8 bases. Unmatched junction bases numbered 7, after V lost 7 bases and J lost 2 bases. The CDR3 is made up of 15 amino acids. Germline-derived CDR1 and CDR2 are MNHNS and SASEGT. The CDR3 DNA reads TGTGCCAGCACCCTCGACAGGGGAGGCAATCAGCCCCAGCATTTT. It is translated as CASTLDRGGNQPQHF.

The V gene is TRBV18, the J gene TRBJ2-5, with TRBD1 as a possible D gene (5 bases). In germline, CDR1 is KGHSH, CDR2 LQKENI. There are 14 residues in the CDR3. Trimming left V 3 bases short and J 5 bases short, with 13 bases between. The CDR3, as DNA: TGTGCCAGCTCACCCTCTCAGGGTCTGGAGACCCAGTACTTC. Protein product: CASSPSQGLETQYF.

This clone was seen more than once but under ten times. The chain links TRBV2 to TRBJ1-2; D may be TRBD1 (5 bases). V was pared by 3 bases and J by 8 bases, with 19 bases between. Germline V gene lookup returns CDR1 SNHLY and CDR2 FYNNEI. The CDR3 totals 15 residues. CDR3 loop: CASSESNSAGGGYTF. Here the CDR3 DNA reads TGTGCCAGCAGTGAGTCCAACTCTGCGGGGGGAGGCTACACCTTC.

V gene TRBV7-9 combines with J gene TRBJ2-5; D ambiguous. The CDR3 contains 17 residues. From germline, CDR1 is SEHNR and CDR2 FQNEAQ (reference sequence). Trimming stripped 0 bases from V and 6 bases from J, with 20 bases between. The CDR3 DNA sequence: TGTGCCAGCAGCTTAGCGCGTGTCGGCGGCCCAGTAAAGACCCAGTACTTC. Translated, it gives CASSLARVGGPVKTQYF.

This clone was counted once. The V and J genes are TRBV6-5 and TRBJ2-2; tentative D call: TRBD2 (5 bases). Trimming removed 8 bases from V and 2 bases from J, with 12 bases in between. CDR1 is MNHEY and CDR2 is SVGAGI in the germline V gene. This CDR3 contains 14 residues. CDR3 region: CASGRIINTGELFF. CDR3 sequence (DNA): TGTGCCAGCGGGAGAATAATAAACACCGGGGAGCTGTTTTTT.

This clone occurred once. The chain uses TRBV18 and TRBJ2-1; 10 bases fit TRBD1. The junction had 4 bases not matched to a gene; V was cut back by 1 base and J by 7 bases. CDR1 is KGHSH and CDR2 is LQKENI in the germline V gene. The CDR3 runs to 15 residues. The CDR3 coding sequence is TGTGCCAGCTCACCACGACAGGGGGCTGGGAATGAGCAGTTCTTC. Protein sequence: CASSPRQGAGNEQFF. The variable domain in full, with the rest retrieved from reference TRBV18 and TRBJ2-1, is NAGVMQNPRHLVRRRGQEARLRCSPMKGHSHVYWYRQLPEEGLKFMVYLQKENIIDESGMPKERFSAEFPKEGPSILRIQQVVRGDSAAYFCASSPRQGAGNEQFFGPGTRLTVL.

This rearrangement joins TRBV2 to TRBJ2-7; D is possibly TRBD2 (5 bases). Germline-derived CDR1 and CDR2 are SNHLY and FYNNEI. V dropped 6 bases and J dropped 3 bases, with 9 bases sitting between them. The CDR3 is 12 residues long. The CDR3 sequence: CASRVANYEQYV. The CDR3 DNA reads as TGTGCCAGCAGGGTAGCGAACTACGAGCAGTACGTC.

The rearrangement uses TRBV2 and TRBJ1-3; D is uncertain. The CDR3 is 15 amino acids. V gave up 2 bases and J gave up 1 base, with 9 bases separating them. Germline V gives CDR1 SNHLY, CDR2 FYNNEI. This CDR3 reads CASSERLLSGNTIYF. CDR3 bases: TGTGCCAGCAGTGAACGGCTGCTTTCTGGAAACACCATATATTTT.